What follows is one T cell receptor (beta chain) and its context. This sample stems from a study of blood T cell repertoires in COVID-19. Study context: Samples representing acute and convalescent COVID-19 were sourced from the United States, Italy and Spain. PBMCs, B-cell-depleted T cells, or T cells provided the cDNA or gDNA that made up the material.

This CDR3 is built from 14 residues. Germline CDR1 reads MNHEY; CDR2 reads SMNVEV (reference sequence). With 4 bases removed from V and 0 bases from J, the gap between germline ends came to 7 bases. Original processing methods: Reference gene primer amplification gave nucleated cell count estimates. Assay: immunoSEQ multiplex PCR; the TCRdb copy retains only in-frame clones and omits some. V and J calls plus clone size are reproduced from that table; the DNA served to infer D and trimming. This sample has about 190,000 clones, with 80% to 90% found just once. Sequences were obtained from peripheral blood. This sequence was found in a woman of 80 years or more with acute or convalescent COVID-19. J is TRBJ1-3 and V is TRBV27; D unclear. The CDR3 bases are TGTGCCAGCAGTTATCGCAGCTCTGGAAACACCATATATTTT. Translation: CASSYRSSGNTIYF.